What follows are 8 T cell receptor beta chains derived from one specimen sequenced in a study of blood T cell repertoires in COVID-19. Libraries were prepared by immunoSEQ multiplex PCR; TCRdb keeps only in-frame clonotypes and omits some of them. The sample has about 220,000 clones, 84% seen once. Sequencing was done on a sample of peripheral blood. All receptors come from a woman in her 30s who had recovered from COVID-19.

The V gene is TRBV5-6, the J gene TRBJ1-2; D unclear. Trimming took off 4 bases at V and 2 bases at J, with 12 bases between the two ends. Germline assignment: CDR1 SGHDT and CDR2 YYEEEE. The CDR3 covers 14 residues. The CDR3 region has the DNA TGTGCCAGCAGCCGCTCTTCCCAGAACTATGGCTACACCTTC. Translation: CASSRSSQNYGYTF.

CDR3 residues: CASSLETGSYNEQFF. CDR3 nucleotides: TGCGCCAGCAGCTTGGAAACAGGCTCCTACAATGAGCAGTTCTTC. The V gene is TRBV5-1, the J gene TRBJ2-1; maybe TRBD1 (5 bases). CDR3 length: 15 residues. Germline V gene data show CDR1 as SGHRS and CDR2 as YFSETQ. V gave up 0 bases and J gave up 0 bases, with 7 bases separating them.

The gene calls are TRBV9 and TRBJ1-2; D unresolved. With 0 bases removed from V and 2 bases from J, the gap between germline ends came to 11 bases. Germline V CDR1 and CDR2: SGDLS, YYNGEE. The CDR3 length is 15 residues. The CDR3 reads CASSVDPGSNYGYTF. As DNA, the CDR3 is TGTGCCAGCAGCGTAGACCCGGGGTCCAACTATGGCTACACCTTC.

This sequence joins TRBV2 and TRBJ2-4; possible D gene TRBD2, 6 bases. Trimming pared 6 bases from V and 1 base from J, leaving 13 bases between. The CDR3 spans 15 residues. Germline V gives CDR1 SNHLY, CDR2 FYNNEI. Written as DNA, the CDR3 is TGTGCCAGCAGGTCGGGTGGGGGGGCCAAAAACATTCAGTACTTC. Protein product: CASRSGGGAKNIQYF.

The rearrangement links TRBV7-9 to TRBJ2-7; 15 bases fit TRBD2. J lost 0 bases, V lost 4 bases, and 4 bases had no gene match. Germline-derived CDR1 and CDR2 are SEHNR and FQNEAQ (reference sequence). CDR3 length equals 17 residues. CDR3 protein: CASSSGTSGRSSYEQYF. CDR3 nucleotide sequence: TGTGCCAGCAGCTCCGGGACTAGCGGGAGGAGCTCCTACGAGCAGTACTTC.

The chain recombines TRBV28 with TRBJ1-6, with 7 bases that match TRBD1. This CDR3 is built from 14 residues. With V trimmed by 10 bases and J by 7 bases, 10 bases remained unmatched. Looked up from germline, CDR1 is MDHEN and CDR2 is SYDVKM. CDR3 sequence reads: CATTGTAGNSPLHF. The CDR3 region has the DNA TGTGCCACCACCGGGACAGCTGGAAATTCACCCCTCCACTTT.

The chain carries TRBV9 and TRBJ2-2, with 8 nucleotides matching TRBD2. The CDR3 is made up of 15 amino acids. The V and J ends lost 3 bases and 6 bases, in that order; junction bases with no gene match: 7. Per germline, CDR1 SGDLS and CDR2 YYNGEE. CDR3 amino acids: CASSGEAGVPGELFF. The CDR3 DNA is TGTGCCAGCAGCGGGGAAGCGGGAGTTCCCGGGGAGCTGTTTTTT.

V gene TRBV7-9 combines with J gene TRBJ2-7, with D possibly TRBD2 on 6 matching bases. The germline CDR1 and CDR2 sequences are SEHNR and FQNEAQ (reference sequence). The V and J ends lost 1 base and 6 bases respectively, with 10 bases between them. The CDR3 loop spans 13 amino acids. Written as DNA, the CDR3 is TGTGCCAGCAGCTTAGGCCGGGGAGGCGAGCAGTACTTC. This translates into CASSLGRGGEQYF.